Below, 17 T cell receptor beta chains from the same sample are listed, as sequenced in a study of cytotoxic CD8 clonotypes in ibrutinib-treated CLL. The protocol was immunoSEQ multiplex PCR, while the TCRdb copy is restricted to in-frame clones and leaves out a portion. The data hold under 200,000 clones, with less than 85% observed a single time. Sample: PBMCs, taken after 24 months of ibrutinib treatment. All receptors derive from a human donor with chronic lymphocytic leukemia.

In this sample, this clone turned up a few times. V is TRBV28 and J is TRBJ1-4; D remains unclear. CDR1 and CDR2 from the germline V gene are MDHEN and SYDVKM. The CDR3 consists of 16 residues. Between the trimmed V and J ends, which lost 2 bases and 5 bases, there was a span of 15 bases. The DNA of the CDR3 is TGTGCCAGCAGTTTAGGAGGACGGCGAGGCAATGAAAAACTGTTTTTT. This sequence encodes CASSLGGRRGNEKLFF.

CDR3 sequence: CASSANPGITEAFF. As DNA, the CDR3 is TGTGCCAGCAGCGCCAACCCGGGAATCACTGAAGCTTTCTTT. The chain is built from TRBV11-2 and TRBJ1-1; D ambiguous. CDR1 and CDR2 from the germline V gene are SGHAT and FQNNGV. The V end was cut by 5 bases, the J end by 4 bases, with 14 bases between. The CDR3 extends over 14 amino acids.

The chain's CDR3 is CASSVGPRGEETQYF. The CDR3 DNA reads as TGTGCCAGCAGCGTAGGGCCCCGTGGGGAAGAGACCCAGTACTTC. The chain has TRBV9 and TRBJ2-5; D is unresolved. V lost 0 bases to trimming and J lost 3 bases, with 12 bases between them. The CDR3 is 15 residues long. The germline V gene has CDR1 SGDLS and CDR2 YYNGEE.

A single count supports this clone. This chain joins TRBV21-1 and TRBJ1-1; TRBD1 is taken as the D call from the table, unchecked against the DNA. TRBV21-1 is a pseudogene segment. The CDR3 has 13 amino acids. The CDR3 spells CASTPDRTTEAFF. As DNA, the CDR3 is TGTGCCAGCACCCCGGACAGGACCACTGAAGCTTTCTTT.

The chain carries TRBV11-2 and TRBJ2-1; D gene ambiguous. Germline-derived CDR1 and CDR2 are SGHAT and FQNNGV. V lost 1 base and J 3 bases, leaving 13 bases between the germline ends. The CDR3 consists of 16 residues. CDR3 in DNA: TGTGCCAGCAGCTTAGGGAGAGAGGTCTACTACAATGAGCAGTTCTTC. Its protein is CASSLGREVYYNEQFF.

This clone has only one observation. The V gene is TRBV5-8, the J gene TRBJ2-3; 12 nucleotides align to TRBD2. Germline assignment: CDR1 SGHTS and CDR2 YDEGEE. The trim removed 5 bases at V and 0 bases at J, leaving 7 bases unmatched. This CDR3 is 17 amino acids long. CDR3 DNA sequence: TGTGCCAGCAGTAAACCAGGGACTAGCGGGAGCACAGATACGCAGTATTTT. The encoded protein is CASSKPGTSGSTDTQYF.

This CDR3 is CASSPPSQGATGELFF. The CDR3 bases are TGTGCCAGCTCACCACCGAGTCAGGGGGCGACCGGGGAGCTGTTTTTT. The V and J genes are TRBV18 and TRBJ2-2, with 8 nucleotides matching TRBD1. Germline V gene data show CDR1 as KGHSH and CDR2 as LQKENI. With V trimmed by 0 bases and J by 5 bases, 5 bases remained unmatched. The CDR3 runs 16 residues.

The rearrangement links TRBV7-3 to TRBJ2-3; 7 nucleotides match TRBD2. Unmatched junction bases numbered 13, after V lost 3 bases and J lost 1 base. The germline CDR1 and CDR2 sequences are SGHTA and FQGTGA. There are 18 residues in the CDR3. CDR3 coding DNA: TGTGCCAGCAGCTTTGTTACTAGCGCCGATCGTCGCACAGATACGCAGTATTTT. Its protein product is CASSFVTSADRRTDTQYF.

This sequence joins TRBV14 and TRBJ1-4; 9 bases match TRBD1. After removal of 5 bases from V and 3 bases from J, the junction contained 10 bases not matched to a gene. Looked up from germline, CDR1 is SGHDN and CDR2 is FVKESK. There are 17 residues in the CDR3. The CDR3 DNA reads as TGTGCCAGCAGCTCCGGGACAGGGAGGGGAGCTAATGAAAAACTGTTTTTT. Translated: CASSSGTGRGANEKLFF. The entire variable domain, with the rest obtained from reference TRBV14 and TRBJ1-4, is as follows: EAGVTQFPSHSVIEKGQTVTLRCDPISGHDNLYWYRRVMGKEIKFLLHFVKESKQDESGMPNNRFLAERTGGTYSTLKVQPAELEDSGVYFCASSSGTGRGANEKLFFGSGTQLSVL.

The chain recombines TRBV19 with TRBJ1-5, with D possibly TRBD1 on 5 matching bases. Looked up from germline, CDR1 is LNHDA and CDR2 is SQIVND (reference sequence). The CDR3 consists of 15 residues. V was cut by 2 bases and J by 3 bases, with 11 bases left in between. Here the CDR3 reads CASSIRDSLNQPQHF. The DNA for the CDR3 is TGTGCCAGTAGTATACGAGACAGTCTCAATCAGCCCCAGCATTTT.

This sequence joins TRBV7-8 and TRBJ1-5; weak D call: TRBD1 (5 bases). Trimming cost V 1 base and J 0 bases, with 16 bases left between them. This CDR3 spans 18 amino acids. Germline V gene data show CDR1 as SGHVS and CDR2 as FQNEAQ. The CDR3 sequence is CASSLGVWRGNSNQPQHF. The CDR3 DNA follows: TGTGCCAGCAGCTTAGGAGTTTGGAGGGGTAATAGCAATCAGCCCCAGCATTTT.

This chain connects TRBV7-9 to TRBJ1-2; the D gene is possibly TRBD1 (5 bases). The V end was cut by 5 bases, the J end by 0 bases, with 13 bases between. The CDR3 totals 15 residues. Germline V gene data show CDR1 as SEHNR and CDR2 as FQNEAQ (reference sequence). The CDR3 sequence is CASSSFRDSNYGYTF. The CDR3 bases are TGTGCCAGCAGCAGCTTCAGGGACTCTAACTATGGCTACACCTTC.

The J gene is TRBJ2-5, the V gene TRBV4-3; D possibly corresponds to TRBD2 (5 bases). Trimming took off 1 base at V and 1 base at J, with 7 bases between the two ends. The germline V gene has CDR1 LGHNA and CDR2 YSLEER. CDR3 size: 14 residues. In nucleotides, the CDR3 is TGCGCCAGCAGCCAAGGAGGGAGCCAAGAGACCCAGTACTTC. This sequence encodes CASSQGGSQETQYF.

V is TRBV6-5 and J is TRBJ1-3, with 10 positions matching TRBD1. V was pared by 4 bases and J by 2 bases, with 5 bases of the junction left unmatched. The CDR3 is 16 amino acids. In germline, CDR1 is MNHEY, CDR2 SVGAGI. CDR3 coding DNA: TGTGCCAGCAGTTTTCGACAGGGGGCGACTGGAAACACCATATATTTT. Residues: CASSFRQGATGNTIYF.

This CDR3 is CASSQDSLGNQPQHF. The CDR3 coding sequence is TGTGCCAGCAGTCAAGACTCTCTCGGCAATCAGCCCCAGCATTTT. V gene TRBV2 combines with J gene TRBJ1-5; no clear D gene. Germline V gene data show CDR1 as SNHLY and CDR2 as FYNNEI. The CDR3 is 15 amino acids. Deletions cut 5 bases from V and 2 bases from J, with 13 bases between.

Here the CDR3 reads CATSRDRETQYF. The CDR3 DNA reads TGTGCCACCAGCAGAGACAGAGAGACCCAGTACTTC. The chain combines TRBV15 with TRBJ2-5; no firm D call. The CDR3 is 12 amino acids. V lost 0 bases and J lost 4, with 3 bases in between. The germline V gene encodes CDR1 LNHNV and CDR2 YYDKDF (reference sequence).

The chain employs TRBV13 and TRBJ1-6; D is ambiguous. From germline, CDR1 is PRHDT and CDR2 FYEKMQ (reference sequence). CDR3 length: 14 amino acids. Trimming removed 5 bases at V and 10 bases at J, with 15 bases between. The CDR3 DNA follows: TGTGCCAGCAGCCTCTGGACCGCCAGATCACCCCTCCACTTT. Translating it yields CASSLWTARSPLHF.